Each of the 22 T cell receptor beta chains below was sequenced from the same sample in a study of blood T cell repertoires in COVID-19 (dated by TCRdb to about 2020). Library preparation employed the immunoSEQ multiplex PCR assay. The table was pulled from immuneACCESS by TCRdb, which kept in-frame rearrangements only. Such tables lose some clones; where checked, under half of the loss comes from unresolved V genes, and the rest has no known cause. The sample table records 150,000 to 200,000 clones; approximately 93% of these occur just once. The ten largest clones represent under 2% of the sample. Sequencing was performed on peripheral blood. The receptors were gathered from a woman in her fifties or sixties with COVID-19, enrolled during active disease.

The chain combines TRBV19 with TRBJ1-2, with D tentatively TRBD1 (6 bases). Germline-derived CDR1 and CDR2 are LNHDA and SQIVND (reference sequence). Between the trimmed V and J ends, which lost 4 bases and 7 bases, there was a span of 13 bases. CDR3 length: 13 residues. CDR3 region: CASSTQGLSGYTF. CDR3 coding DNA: TGTGCCAGTAGTACTCAGGGGCTGAGTGGCTACACCTTC.

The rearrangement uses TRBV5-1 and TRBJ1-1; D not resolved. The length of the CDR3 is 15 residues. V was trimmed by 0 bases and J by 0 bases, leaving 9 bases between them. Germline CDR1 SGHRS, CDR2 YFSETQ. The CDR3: CASSLDGSLNTEAFF. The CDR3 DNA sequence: TGCGCCAGCAGCTTGGATGGTAGTTTGAACACTGAAGCTTTCTTT.

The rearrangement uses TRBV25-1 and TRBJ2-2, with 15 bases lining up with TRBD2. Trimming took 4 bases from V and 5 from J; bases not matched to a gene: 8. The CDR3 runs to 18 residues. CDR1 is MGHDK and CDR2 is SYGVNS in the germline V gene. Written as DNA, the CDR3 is TGTGCCAGCAGTGGGACTAGCGGGGGGGCCGCTGTAACCGGGGAGCTGTTTTTT. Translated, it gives CASSGTSGGAAVTGELFF.

CDR3 sequence: CASSANRQGRDTEAFF. The CDR3 DNA reads as TGTGCCAGCAGCGCCAACAGACAGGGTAGGGACACTGAAGCTTTCTTT. The chain couples TRBV9 to TRBJ1-1; 7 bases fit TRBD1. The ends lost 3 bases at V and 3 bases at J; junction bases unmatched: 11. The CDR3 sequence is 16 residues long. Looked up from germline, CDR1 is SGDLS and CDR2 is YYNGEE.

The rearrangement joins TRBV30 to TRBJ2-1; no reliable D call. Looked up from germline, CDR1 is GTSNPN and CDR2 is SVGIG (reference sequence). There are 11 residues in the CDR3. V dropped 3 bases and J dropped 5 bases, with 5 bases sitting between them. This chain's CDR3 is CAWSRDNEQFF. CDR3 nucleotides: TGTGCCTGGAGCCGGGACAATGAGCAGTTCTTC.

The DNA for the CDR3 is TGCGCCAGCAGCCATCCTAGGGGGACTAGCGACACCTACGAGCAGTACTTC. This codes for CASSHPRGTSDTYEQYF. The V call is TRBV4-1, the J call TRBJ2-7; 10 nucleotides agree with TRBD2. The V gene end was trimmed by 3 bases and the J gene end by 2 bases; junction bases not matched to a gene: 10. The CDR3 runs to 17 residues. The germline V gene has CDR1 MGHRA and CDR2 YSYEKL.

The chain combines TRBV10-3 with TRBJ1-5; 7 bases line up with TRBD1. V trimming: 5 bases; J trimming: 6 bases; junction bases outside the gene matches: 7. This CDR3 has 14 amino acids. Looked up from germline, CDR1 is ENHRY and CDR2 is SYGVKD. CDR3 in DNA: TGTGCCATCAGTCAACAGGGGAAGGGTCAGCCCCAGCATTTT. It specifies CAISQQGKGQPQHF.

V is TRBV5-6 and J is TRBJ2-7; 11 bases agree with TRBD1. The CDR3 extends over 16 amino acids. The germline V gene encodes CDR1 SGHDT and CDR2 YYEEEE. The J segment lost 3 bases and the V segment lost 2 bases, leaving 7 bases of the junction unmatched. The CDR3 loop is CASSFLPGQGGYEQYF. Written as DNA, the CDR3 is TGTGCCAGCAGCTTCCTACCGGGACAGGGGGGCTACGAGCAGTACTTC.

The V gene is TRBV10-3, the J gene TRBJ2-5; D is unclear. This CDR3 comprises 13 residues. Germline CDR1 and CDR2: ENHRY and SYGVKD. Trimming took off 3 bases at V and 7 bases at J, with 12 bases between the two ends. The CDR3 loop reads CAISEVGTGTQYF. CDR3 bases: TGTGCCATCAGTGAAGTGGGTACGGGGACCCAGTACTTC.

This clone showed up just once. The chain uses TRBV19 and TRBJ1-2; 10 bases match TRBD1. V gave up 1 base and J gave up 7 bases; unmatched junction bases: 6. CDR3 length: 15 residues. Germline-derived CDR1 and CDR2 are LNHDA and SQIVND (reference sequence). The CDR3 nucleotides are TGTGCCAGTAGTATAGCGAGGACAGGGGGGTCTGGCTACACCTTC. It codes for CASSIARTGGSGYTF.

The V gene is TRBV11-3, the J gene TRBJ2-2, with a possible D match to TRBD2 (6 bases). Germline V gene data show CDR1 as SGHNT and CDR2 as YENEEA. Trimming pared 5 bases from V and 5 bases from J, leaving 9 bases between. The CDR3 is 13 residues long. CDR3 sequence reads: CASSRDLTGELFF. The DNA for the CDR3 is TGTGCCAGCAGCCGGGACTTAACCGGGGAGCTGTTTTTT.

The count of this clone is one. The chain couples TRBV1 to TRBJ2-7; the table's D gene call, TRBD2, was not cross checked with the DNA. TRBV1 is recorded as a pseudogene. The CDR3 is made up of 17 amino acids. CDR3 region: CTSSQDFRGLGSYEQYF. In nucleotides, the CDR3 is TGCACCAGCAGCCAAGATTTTAGAGGGTTGGGCAGCTACGAGCAGTACTTC.

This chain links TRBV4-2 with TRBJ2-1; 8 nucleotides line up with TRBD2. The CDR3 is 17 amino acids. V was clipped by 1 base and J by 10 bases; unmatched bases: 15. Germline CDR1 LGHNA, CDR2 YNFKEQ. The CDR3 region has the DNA TGTGCCAGCAGCCAAGTCTCATCGGGGGGGACCCTTTGGGAGCAGTTCTTC. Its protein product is CASSQVSSGGTLWEQFF.

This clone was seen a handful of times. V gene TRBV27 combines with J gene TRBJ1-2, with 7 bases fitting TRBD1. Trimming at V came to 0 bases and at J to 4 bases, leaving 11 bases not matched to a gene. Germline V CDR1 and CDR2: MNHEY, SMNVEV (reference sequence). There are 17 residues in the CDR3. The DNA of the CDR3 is TGTGCCAGCAGTTTATCGGTGTTGGAACAGGGGCGCTATGGCTACACCTTC. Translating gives CASSLSVLEQGRYGYTF.

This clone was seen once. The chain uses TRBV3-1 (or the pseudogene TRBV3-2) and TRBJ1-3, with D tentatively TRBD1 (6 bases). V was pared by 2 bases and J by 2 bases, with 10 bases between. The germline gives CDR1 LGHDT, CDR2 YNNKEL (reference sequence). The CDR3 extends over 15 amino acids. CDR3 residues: CASSQLNRAGNTIYF. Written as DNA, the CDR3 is TGTGCCAGCAGCCAACTTAACAGGGCTGGAAACACCATATATTTT.

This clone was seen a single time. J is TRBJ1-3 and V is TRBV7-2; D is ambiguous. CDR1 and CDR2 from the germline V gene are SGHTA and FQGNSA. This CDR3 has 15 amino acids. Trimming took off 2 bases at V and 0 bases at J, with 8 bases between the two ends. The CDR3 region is CASSLNPGSGNTIYF. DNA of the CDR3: TGTGCCAGCAGCTTAAATCCCGGCTCTGGAAACACCATATATTTT.

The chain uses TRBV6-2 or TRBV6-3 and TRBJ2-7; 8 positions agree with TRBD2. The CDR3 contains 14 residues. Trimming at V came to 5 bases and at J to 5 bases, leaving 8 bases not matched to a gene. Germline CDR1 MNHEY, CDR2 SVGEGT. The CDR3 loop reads CASSLGGAIDEQYF. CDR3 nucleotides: TGTGCCAGCAGTCTCGGGGGGGCTATCGACGAGCAGTACTTC.

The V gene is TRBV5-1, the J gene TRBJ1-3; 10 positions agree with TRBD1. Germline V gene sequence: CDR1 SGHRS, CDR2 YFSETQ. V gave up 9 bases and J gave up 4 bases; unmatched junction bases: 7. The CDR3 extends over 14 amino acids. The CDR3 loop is CATSTGGEGNTIYF. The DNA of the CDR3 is TGCGCCACTTCGACAGGGGGCGAAGGAAACACCATATATTTT.

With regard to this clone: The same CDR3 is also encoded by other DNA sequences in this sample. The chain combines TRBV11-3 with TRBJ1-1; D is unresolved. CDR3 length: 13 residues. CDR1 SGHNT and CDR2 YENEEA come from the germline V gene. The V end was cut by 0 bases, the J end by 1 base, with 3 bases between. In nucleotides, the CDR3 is TGTGCCAGCAGCTTAGACAGGAACACTGAAGCTTTCTTT. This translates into CASSLDRNTEAFF.

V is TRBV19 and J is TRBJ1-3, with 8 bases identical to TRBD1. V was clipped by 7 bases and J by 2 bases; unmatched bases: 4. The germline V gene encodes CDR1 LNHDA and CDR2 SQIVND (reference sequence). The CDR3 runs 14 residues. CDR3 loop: CASNQGATGNTIYF. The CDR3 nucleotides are TGTGCCAGTAATCAGGGGGCTACTGGAAACACCATATATTTT.

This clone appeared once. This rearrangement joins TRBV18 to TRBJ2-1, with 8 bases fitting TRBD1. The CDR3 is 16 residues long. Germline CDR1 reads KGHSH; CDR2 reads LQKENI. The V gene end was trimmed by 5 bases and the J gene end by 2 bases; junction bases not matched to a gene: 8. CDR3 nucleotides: TGTGCCAGCTCAGAATCCGGGACAGGCACCTACAATGAGCAGTTCTTC. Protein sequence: CASSESGTGTYNEQFF. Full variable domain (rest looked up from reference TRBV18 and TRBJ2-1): NAGVMQNPRHLVRRRGQEARLRCSPMKGHSHVYWYRQLPEEGLKFMVYLQKENIIDESGMPKERFSAEFPKEGPSILRIQQVVRGDSAAYFCASSESGTGTYNEQFFGPGTRLTVL.

CDR3 sequence: CASSQTDTGFAEAFF. The DNA of the CDR3 is TGCGCCAGCAGCCAGACCGATACAGGGTTCGCTGAAGCTTTCTTT. J is TRBJ1-1 and V is TRBV4-3; perhaps TRBD1 as D (6 bases). CDR3 length: 15 residues. The germline V gene has CDR1 LGHNA and CDR2 YSLEER. Trimming stripped 3 bases from V and 6 bases from J, with 17 bases between.